The clone carrying this T cell receptor beta chain came up a few times. This sample was included in a study of T-cell reconstitution after alpha-beta-depleted transplantation in children. The TCRbeta library incorporated unique molecular identifiers. TCRdb reprocessed the PCR reads with MiXCR, giving one entry per CDR3 protein. The sample comprises around 500,000 distinct CDR3 sequences, roughly an eighth of which are singletons, and 4.5% to 6% rests with the top ten. The germline V gene encodes CDR1 SQVTM and CDR2 ANQGSEA. V shed 5 bases and J 7 bases; nucleotides not matched to a gene: 3. CDR3 length equals 14 residues.

The source is a human donor who donated a stem cell graft to a child with combined immunodeficiency. The J gene is TRBJ2-1, the V gene TRBV29-1, with 15 bases identical to TRBD2. The source material was PBMCs from the stem cell graft donor, sampled from the stem cell graft. The CDR3 sequence: CSVKGLAGGNEQFF. The DNA of the CDR3 is TGCAGCGTTAAAGGACTAGCGGGAGGGAATGAGCAGTTCTTC.